The clone carrying this T cell receptor (beta chain) was recorded only once. These data come from a study of blood T cell repertoires in COVID-19. The CDR3 has 12 residues. CDR1 SGHTA and CDR2 FQGNSA come from the germline V gene. V was cut by 1 base and J by 8 bases, with 6 bases left in between. TCRdb's copy holds only in-frame clones and misses some; the assay was immunoSEQ multiplex PCR. The sample carries approximately 120,000 clones, around 88% recorded once. The sequence was collected from a woman between 50 and 59 years old who had recovered from COVID-19. J is TRBJ2-1 and V is TRBV7-2; no reliable D call. The source material was peripheral blood. This chain's CDR3 is CASSLGRDEQFF. CDR3 sequence (DNA): TGTGCCAGCAGCTTAGGCCGGGATGAGCAGTTCTTC.